The T cell receptor (beta chain) under discussion was sequenced for a study of OX40 agonist ivuxolimab in advanced cancers. Study-wide context: Of mixed ages from roughly 23 to 80 and averaging around 60 years, the group was more than 65% male. Whole-study results and caveats: The expanded peripheral T cells' antigen specificity was not determined.

TCRdb's copy holds only in-frame clones and misses some; the assay was immunoSEQ multiplex PCR. The repertoire holds approximately 79,000 clones, with around 87% as singletons. Enrollment shut out patients with autoimmune disease history or systemic immunosuppression. As regards this clone: Its antigen is still unknown.

The CDR3 extends over 13 amino acids. The ends were cut back, 8 bases at V and 2 bases at J, with 11 bases in the middle. Germline values: CDR1 MNHEY, CDR2 SVGAGI. The source of this sequence is an adult with an advanced solid tumor such as melanoma, head and neck, liver or kidney cancer. The sequencing used CD4+ or CD8+ T cells sorted from blood, collected in a trial of the OX40 agonist ivuxolimab. V is TRBV6-5 and J is TRBJ2-3; D possibly matches TRBD1 or TRBD2 (5 bases each). Here the CDR3 DNA reads TGTGCCAGCTCCGGGACCTTCACAGATACGCAGTATTTT. Protein: CASSGTFTDTQYF.